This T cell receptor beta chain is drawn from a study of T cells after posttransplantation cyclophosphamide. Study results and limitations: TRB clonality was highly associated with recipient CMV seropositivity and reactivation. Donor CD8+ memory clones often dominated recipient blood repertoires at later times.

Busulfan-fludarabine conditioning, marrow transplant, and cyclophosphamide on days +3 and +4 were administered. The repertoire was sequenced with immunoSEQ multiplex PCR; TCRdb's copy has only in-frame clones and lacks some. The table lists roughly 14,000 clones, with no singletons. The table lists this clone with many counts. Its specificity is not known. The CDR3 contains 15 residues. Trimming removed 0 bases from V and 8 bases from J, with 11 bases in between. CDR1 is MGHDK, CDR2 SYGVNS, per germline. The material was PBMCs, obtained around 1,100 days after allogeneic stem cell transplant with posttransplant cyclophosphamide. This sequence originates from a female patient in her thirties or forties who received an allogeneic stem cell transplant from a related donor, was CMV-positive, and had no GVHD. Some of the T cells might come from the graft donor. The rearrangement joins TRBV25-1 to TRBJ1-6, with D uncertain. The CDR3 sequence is CASSEYKVQDSPLHF. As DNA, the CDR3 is TGTGCCAGCAGTGAATATAAGGTCCAGGATTCACCCCTCCACTTT.